This T cell receptor (beta chain) was sequenced for a study of shared clonotypes between healthy human individuals. Details on this clone: No antigen is known for it.

Regarding the study as a whole: Between a few donors, naive CD4 clonotypes were shared at a level of approximately 5%.

The CDR3 totals 14 residues. Trimming cost V 2 bases and J 6 bases, with 11 bases left between them. Germline-derived CDR1 and CDR2 are SEHNR and FQNEAQ (reference sequence). Replicate PCRs for sorted subsets used approximately 220 ng DNA; this equaled 25,000 to 30,000 T cell genomes. Assay used: immunoSEQ multiplex PCR; TCRdb lists only in-frame clones, some missing. The sample shows millions of clones, over 90% of them seen only once. Input material: naive CD4+ T cells from PBMCs. This sample's subset: CD45RA+ positively selected. This chain uses TRBV7-9 with TRBJ1-3; possible D gene TRBD1, 6 bases. This receptor was taken from a man between 18 and 35 years old in good health. Some clones in this sample may be carry-over from other donors' samples. The DNA for the CDR3 is TGTGCCAGCAGCTTATTGCACAGGGAAAACACCATATATTTT. Translated: CASSLLHRENTIYF. Combining the CDR3 with reference TRBV7-9 and TRBJ1-3 gives the whole variable domain DTGVSQNPRHKITKRGQNVTFRCDPISEHNRLYWYRQTLGQGPEFLTYFQNEAQLEKSRLLSDRFSAERPKGSFSTLEIQRTEQGDSAMYLCASSLLHRENTIYFGEGSWLTVV.